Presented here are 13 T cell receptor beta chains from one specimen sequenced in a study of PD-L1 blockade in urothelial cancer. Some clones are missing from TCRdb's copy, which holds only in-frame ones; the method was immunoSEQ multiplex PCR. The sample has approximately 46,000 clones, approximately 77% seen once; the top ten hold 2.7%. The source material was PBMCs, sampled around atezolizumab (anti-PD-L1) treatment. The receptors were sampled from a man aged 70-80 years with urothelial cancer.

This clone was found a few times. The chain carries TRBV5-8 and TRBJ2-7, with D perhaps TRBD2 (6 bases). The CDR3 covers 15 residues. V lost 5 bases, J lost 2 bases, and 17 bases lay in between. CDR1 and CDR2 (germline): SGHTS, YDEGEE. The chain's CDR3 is CASSLNSGLAYEQYF. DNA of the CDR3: TGTGCCAGCAGTCTTAACAGCGGGCTTGCCTACGAGCAGTACTTC.

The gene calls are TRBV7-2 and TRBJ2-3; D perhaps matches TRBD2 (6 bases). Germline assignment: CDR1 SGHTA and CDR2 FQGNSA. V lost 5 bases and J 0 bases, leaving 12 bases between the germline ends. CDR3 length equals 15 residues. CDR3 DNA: TGTGCCAGCAGCAACGGGAGATTGAGCACAGATACGCAGTATTTT. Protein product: CASSNGRLSTDTQYF.

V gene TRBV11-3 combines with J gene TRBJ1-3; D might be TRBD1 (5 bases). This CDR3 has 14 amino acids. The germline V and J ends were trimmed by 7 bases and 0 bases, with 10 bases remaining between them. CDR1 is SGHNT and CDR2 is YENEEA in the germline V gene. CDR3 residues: CASTLGGSGNTIYF. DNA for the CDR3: TGTGCCAGCACCCTCGGGGGCTCTGGAAACACCATATATTTT.

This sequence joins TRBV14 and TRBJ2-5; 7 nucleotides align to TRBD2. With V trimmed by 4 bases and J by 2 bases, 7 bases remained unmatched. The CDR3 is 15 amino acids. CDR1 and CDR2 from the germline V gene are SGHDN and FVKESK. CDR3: CASSPLEREQETQYF. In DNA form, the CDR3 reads TGTGCCAGCAGCCCATTGGAGCGGGAACAAGAGACCCAGTACTTC.

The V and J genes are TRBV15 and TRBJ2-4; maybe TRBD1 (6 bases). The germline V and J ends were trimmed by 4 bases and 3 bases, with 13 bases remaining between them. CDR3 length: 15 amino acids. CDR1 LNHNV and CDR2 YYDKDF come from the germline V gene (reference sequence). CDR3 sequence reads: CATSIARQVKNIQYF. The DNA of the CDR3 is TGTGCCACCAGCATCGCGAGACAGGTCAAAAACATTCAGTACTTC.

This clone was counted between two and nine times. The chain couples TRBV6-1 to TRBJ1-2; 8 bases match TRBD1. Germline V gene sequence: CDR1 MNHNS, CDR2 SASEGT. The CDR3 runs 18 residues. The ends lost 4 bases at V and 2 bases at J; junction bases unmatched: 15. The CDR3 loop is CASSVSVPGGAENYGYTF. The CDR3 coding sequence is TGTGCCAGCAGTGTGTCCGTCCCAGGGGGCGCAGAGAACTATGGCTACACCTTC.

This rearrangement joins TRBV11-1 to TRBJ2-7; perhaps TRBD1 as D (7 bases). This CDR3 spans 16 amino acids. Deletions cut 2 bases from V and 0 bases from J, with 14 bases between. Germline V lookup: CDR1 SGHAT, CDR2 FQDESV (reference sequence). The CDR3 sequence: CASSLMTGRTSYEQYF. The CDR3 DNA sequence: TGTGCCAGCAGCTTAATGACAGGGAGGACCTCCTACGAGCAGTACTTC.

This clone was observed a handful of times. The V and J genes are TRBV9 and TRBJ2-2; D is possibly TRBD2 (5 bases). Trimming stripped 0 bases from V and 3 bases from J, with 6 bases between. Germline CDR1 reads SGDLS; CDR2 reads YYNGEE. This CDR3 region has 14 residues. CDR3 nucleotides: TGTGCCAGCAGCGTAGGCGGGCACACCGGGGAGCTGTTTTTT. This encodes CASSVGGHTGELFF.

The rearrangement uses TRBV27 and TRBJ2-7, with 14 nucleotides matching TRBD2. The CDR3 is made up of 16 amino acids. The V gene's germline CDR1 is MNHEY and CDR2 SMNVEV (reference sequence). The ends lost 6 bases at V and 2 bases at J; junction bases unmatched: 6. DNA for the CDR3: TGTGCCAGCAGCCGGGGACTAGCGGGAGCGGCCTACGAGCAGTACTTC. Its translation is CASSRGLAGAAYEQYF.

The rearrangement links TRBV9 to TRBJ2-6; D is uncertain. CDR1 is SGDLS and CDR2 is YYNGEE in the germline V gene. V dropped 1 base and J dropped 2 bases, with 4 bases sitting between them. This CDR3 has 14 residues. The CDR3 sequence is CASSVTAGANVLTF. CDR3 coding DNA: TGTGCCAGCAGCGTAACAGCTGGGGCCAACGTCCTGACTTTC.

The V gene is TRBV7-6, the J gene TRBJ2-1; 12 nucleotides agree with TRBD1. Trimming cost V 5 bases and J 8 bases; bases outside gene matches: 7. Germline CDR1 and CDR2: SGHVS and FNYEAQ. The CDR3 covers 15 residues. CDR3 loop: CASSHRDRGLDEQFF. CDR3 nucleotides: TGTGCCAGCAGCCACCGGGACAGGGGGCTGGATGAGCAGTTCTTC.

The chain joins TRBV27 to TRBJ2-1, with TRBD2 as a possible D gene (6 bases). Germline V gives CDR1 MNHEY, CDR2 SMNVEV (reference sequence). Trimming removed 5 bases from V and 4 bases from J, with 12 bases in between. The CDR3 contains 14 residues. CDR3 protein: CASSPGLRYNEQFF. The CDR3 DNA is TGTGCCAGCAGTCCGGGACTCAGATACAATGAGCAGTTCTTC.

CDR3: CASSSPPGGADTQYF. As DNA, the CDR3 is TGCGCCAGCAGCTCCCCCCCGGGGGGGGCAGATACGCAGTATTTT. The V and J genes are TRBV5-1 and TRBJ2-3; 8 bases are shared with TRBD2. V shed 3 bases and J 4 bases; nucleotides not matched to a gene: 7. CDR3 length: 15 residues. CDR1 is SGHRS, CDR2 YFSETQ, per germline.